One and the same sample provided the 32 T cell receptor beta chains below, sequenced in a study of CD4 T cells in relation to SARS-CoV-2 and coronaviruses. Profiled with immunoSEQ multiplex PCR; TCRdb holds only in-frame clones, not every one. The table has about 56,000 clones, about 91% seen once. The sequencing sample was made of naive CD4+ T cells from PBMCs. The subset: naive CD4+ T cells isolated by negative enrichment. The receptors were gathered from an adult with COVID-19.

In its sample, this clone was seen once. In DNA form, the CDR3 reads TGTGCCAGTAGTAGACAGACCCGGAGCGATACGCAGTATTTT. This codes for CASSRQTRSDTQYF. The V gene is TRBV19, the J gene TRBJ2-3; a possible D gene is TRBD1 (5 bases). Germline-derived CDR1 and CDR2 are LNHDA and SQIVND (reference sequence). Trimming shortened V by 4 bases and J by 6 bases, and 14 bases separated the two germline ends. The length of the CDR3 is 14 residues.

The gene calls are TRBV12-3 or TRBV12-4 and TRBJ2-7; D call uncertain. V was trimmed by 5 bases and J by 0 bases, leaving 8 bases between them. CDR3 length: 13 amino acids. CDR3: CASSRPSSYEQYF. CDR3 coding DNA: TGTGCCAGCAGTCGTCCCAGCTCCTACGAGCAGTACTTC.

The V call is TRBV2, the J call TRBJ2-6; D is perhaps TRBD1 or TRBD2 (5 bases each). Between the trimmed V and J ends, which lost 8 bases and 3 bases, there was a span of 23 bases. The CDR3 spans 18 residues. Germline assignment: CDR1 SNHLY and CDR2 FYNNEI. The CDR3 loop reads CASYTGTGILSGANVLTF. As DNA, the CDR3 is TGTGCCAGCTACACCGGGACCGGGATCTTAAGTGGGGCCAACGTCCTGACTTTC.

This chain links TRBV18 with TRBJ2-7, with D uncertain. The germline gives CDR1 KGHSH, CDR2 LQKENI. The germline V and J ends were trimmed by 1 base and 5 bases, with 12 bases remaining between them. The CDR3 has 14 amino acids. CDR3 nucleotides: TGTGCCAGCTCACCACGATCTATGCCCGACGAGCAGTACTTC. Residues: CASSPRSMPDEQYF.

This clone is a singleton in its sample. The V call is TRBV6-6, the J call TRBJ2-7; D perhaps matches TRBD1 (5 bases). The CDR3 consists of 15 residues. V was cut by 2 bases and J by 5 bases, with 16 bases left in between. Per germline, CDR1 MNHNY and CDR2 SVGAGI (reference sequence). The CDR3 spells CASSYALPGSDEQYF. CDR3 bases: TGTGCCAGCAGTTACGCCCTTCCAGGGTCAGACGAGCAGTACTTC.

This chain joins TRBV19 and TRBJ2-1, with a tentative D call TRBD2 (6 bases). This CDR3 comprises 14 residues. Germline-derived CDR1 and CDR2 are LNHDA and SQIVND (reference sequence). V gave up 7 bases and J gave up 5 bases, with 15 bases separating them. The CDR3 DNA reads TGTGCCAGTAAGGCCAGGGAGGCAGACAATGAGCAGTTCTTC. Translation gives CASKAREADNEQFF.

The chain links TRBV30 to TRBJ2-1; the D gene is possibly TRBD2 (5 bases). V lost 0 bases and J lost 10, with 13 bases in between. Germline V gene data show CDR1 as GTSNPN and CDR2 as SVGIG (reference sequence). CDR3 size: 13 residues. CDR3 amino acids: CAWSVGLEREQFF. The CDR3 coding sequence is TGTGCCTGGAGTGTCGGACTGGAAAGAGAGCAGTTCTTC.

The rearrangement joins TRBV6-5 to TRBJ1-2; unclear D gene. CDR1 is MNHEY, CDR2 SVGAGI, per germline. Trimming stripped 5 bases from V and 4 bases from J, with 11 bases between. The CDR3 contains 13 residues. CDR3 loop: CASSTYGTYGYTF. The CDR3, as DNA: TGTGCCAGCAGTACATACGGCACCTATGGCTACACCTTC.

The rearrangement joins TRBV2 to TRBJ2-5, with D unclear. Germline V gives CDR1 SNHLY, CDR2 FYNNEI. This CDR3 is 13 amino acids long. V dropped 7 bases and J dropped 5 bases, with 14 bases sitting between them. The CDR3 sequence: CASKGPSWETQYF. CDR3 bases: TGTGCCAGCAAAGGCCCGTCATGGGAGACCCAGTACTTC. The full variable domain, its missing parts supplied by reference TRBV2 and TRBJ2-5, is EPEVTQTPSHQVTQMGQEVILRCVPISNHLYFYWYRQILGQKVEFLVSFYNNEISEKSEIFDDQFSVERPDGSNFTLKIRSTKLEDSAMYFCASKGPSWETQYFGPGTRLLVL.

This clone was detected only once. The chain joins TRBV18 to TRBJ1-5, with D uncertain. The V end lost 0 bases, the J end lost 7 bases, and 10 bases lay between the germline ends. Germline CDR1 is KGHSH and CDR2 is LQKENI. The CDR3 runs to 14 residues. The CDR3 DNA reads as TGTGCCAGCTCACCACCGGGTATTTTACAGCCCCAGCATTTT. It codes for CASSPPGILQPQHF. The whole variable domain, remainder taken from reference TRBV18 and TRBJ1-5, is NAGVMQNPRHLVRRRGQEARLRCSPMKGHSHVYWYRQLPEEGLKFMVYLQKENIIDESGMPKERFSAEFPKEGPSILRIQQVVRGDSAAYFCASSPPGILQPQHFGDGTRLSIL.

The J gene is TRBJ2-3, the V gene TRBV30; a possible D gene is TRBD2 (5 bases). Germline CDR1 and CDR2: GTSNPN and SVGIG (reference sequence). The CDR3 consists of 13 residues. Trimming took 4 bases from V and 2 from J, leaving 10 bases between them. CDR3: CAWTARDTDTQYF. CDR3 in DNA: TGTGCCTGGACCGCGAGGGACACAGATACGCAGTATTTT. Looking up the rest from reference TRBV30 and TRBJ2-3 gives the full variable domain: SQTIHQWPATLVQPVGSPLSLECTVEGTSNPNLYWYRQAAGRGLQLLFYSVGIGQISSEVPQNLSASRPQDRQFILSSKKLLLSDSGFYLCAWTARDTDTQYFGPGTRLTVL.

Written as DNA, the CDR3 is TGCAGTGCTAGTCTTAGCGGGGTGGCAGATACGCAGTATTTT. Translated, it gives CSASLSGVADTQYF. The chain joins TRBV20-1 to TRBJ2-3; 8 nucleotides align to TRBD2. Per the germline V gene, CDR1 is DFQATT and CDR2 is SNEGSKA (reference sequence). This CDR3 is 14 amino acids long. V dropped 3 bases and J dropped 4; count of bases not matched to a gene: 6.

J is TRBJ2-7 and V is TRBV24-1; 7 bases agree with TRBD2. V shed 5 bases, J shed 0 bases, and the junction held 6 bases outside the gene matches. CDR1 is KGHDR, CDR2 SFDVKD, per germline. The CDR3 has 15 residues. CDR3 sequence: CATSGSGGSSYEQYF. CDR3 DNA sequence: TGTGCCACCAGTGGATCGGGCGGGAGCTCCTACGAGCAGTACTTC.

The genes are TRBV19 and TRBJ2-1, with D tentatively TRBD1 (6 bases). Per germline, CDR1 LNHDA and CDR2 SQIVND (reference sequence). The ends were cut back, 3 bases at V and 2 bases at J, with 14 bases in the middle. CDR3 length: 16 residues. DNA of the CDR3: TGTGCCAGTAGTATTGGCGCCAGGGGCCCCTACAATGAGCAGTTCTTC. Translating gives CASSIGARGPYNEQFF.

The chain combines TRBV30 with TRBJ1-2, with D possibly TRBD1 on 5 matching bases. The CDR3 consists of 12 residues. In germline, CDR1 is GTSNPN, CDR2 SVGIG (reference sequence). V was pared by 0 bases and J by 5 bases, with 7 bases between. CDR3 residues: CAWSVTAYGYTF. CDR3 bases: TGTGCCTGGAGTGTGACAGCTTATGGCTACACCTTC.

This clone was detected a few times. The V call is TRBV4-1, the J call TRBJ1-5; tentative D call: TRBD1 (6 bases). The germline CDR1 and CDR2 sequences are MGHRA and YSYEKL. The CDR3 consists of 14 residues. Between the trimmed V and J ends, which lost 0 bases and 5 bases, there was a span of 8 bases. The CDR3 protein is CASSQDNRDQPQHF. CDR3 bases: TGCGCCAGCAGCCAAGATAACAGGGATCAGCCCCAGCATTTT.

The chain employs TRBV5-1 and TRBJ2-3; the D is unclear. Germline V gives CDR1 SGHRS, CDR2 YFSETQ. The CDR3 totals 12 residues. V lost 6 bases and J lost 0, with 5 bases in between. CDR3 loop: CASIGSTDTQYF. The CDR3 region has the DNA TGCGCCAGCATCGGGAGCACAGATACGCAGTATTTT.

The chain is built from TRBV27 and TRBJ1-4; D is unresolved. Germline assignment: CDR1 MNHEY and CDR2 SMNVEV (reference sequence). V was shortened by 4 bases and J by 7 bases, with 19 bases between the two germline ends. This CDR3 spans 16 amino acids. CDR3 DNA sequence: TGTGCCAGCAGTTCCCGGGCCTCCTGGCTAATTGAAAAACTGTTTTTT. Its protein is CASSSRASWLIEKLFF. The full variable domain, with the rest looked up from reference TRBV27 and TRBJ1-4, is EAQVTQNPRYLITVTGKKLTVTCSQNMNHEYMSWYRQDPGLGLRQIYYSMNVEVTDKGDVPEGYKVSRKEKRNFPLILESPSPNQTSLYFCASSSRASWLIEKLFFGSGTQLSVL.

The chain is built from TRBV28 and TRBJ2-5; possible D gene TRBD2, 6 bases. In germline, CDR1 is MDHEN, CDR2 SYDVKM. Trimming pared 6 bases from V and 0 bases from J, leaving 14 bases between. The CDR3 sequence is 15 residues long. In DNA form, the CDR3 reads TGTGCCAGCAGGCCCGGAGGGGCCAACCAAGAGACCCAGTACTTC. Protein product: CASRPGGANQETQYF. Looking up the rest from reference TRBV28 and TRBJ2-5 gives the full variable domain: DVKVTQSSRYLVKRTGEKVFLECVQDMDHENMFWYRQDPGLGLRLIYFSYDVKMKEKGDIPEGYSVSREKKERFSLILESASTNQTSMYLCASRPGGANQETQYFGPGTRLLVL.

The V gene is TRBV7-3, the J gene TRBJ2-7, with TRBD2 matching 10 bases. CDR1 and CDR2 from the germline V gene are SGHTA and FQGTGA. V lost 9 bases to trimming and J lost 2 bases; unmatched junction nucleotides: 4. The CDR3 spans 13 residues. In DNA, the CDR3 is TGTGCCAGACCTAGCGGGAGAACCTACGAGCAGTACTTC. As protein: CARPSGRTYEQYF.

The chain combines TRBV4-2 with TRBJ2-1; perhaps TRBD2 as D (6 bases). The CDR3 has 13 residues. V was clipped by 1 base and J by 9 bases, with 10 bases between them. Germline V gene data show CDR1 as LGHNA and CDR2 as YNFKEQ. The CDR3 DNA follows: TGTGCCAGCAGCCAAGTGCGGGACGGTGAGCAGTTCTTC. This translates into CASSQVRDGEQFF.

This clone has more than one count but fewer than ten. This chain links TRBV9 with TRBJ2-2, with 8 nucleotides matching TRBD1. Germline V gene sequence: CDR1 SGDLS, CDR2 YYNGEE. The V segment lost 4 bases and the J segment 6 bases; nucleotides outside the gene matches: 2. This CDR3 has 13 residues. DNA for the CDR3: TGTGCCAGCAGCTCCAGGGGGCCCGGGGAGCTGTTTTTT. Translating gives CASSSRGPGELFF.

This chain connects TRBV5-1 to TRBJ1-6; D gene unclear. CDR1 and CDR2 (germline): SGHRS, YFSETQ. The V gene lost 0 bases and the J gene lost 10 bases, with 11 bases spanning the gap. This CDR3 is built from 14 residues. The CDR3 spells CASSLAGVRSPLHF. CDR3 nucleotides: TGCGCCAGCAGCTTGGCCGGGGTCAGGTCACCCCTCCACTTT.

The chain employs TRBV7-2 and TRBJ2-3, with a weak D call TRBD1 (6 bases). V was cut by 1 base and J by 5 bases, with 16 bases left in between. This CDR3 is built from 16 residues. CDR1 and CDR2 from the germline V gene are SGHTA and FQGNSA. The CDR3 DNA follows: TGTGCCAGCAGCTTAGGGGTACAGGGCCGGGGAGATACGCAGTATTTT. It is translated as CASSLGVQGRGDTQYF.

The chain joins TRBV12-2 to TRBJ2-7; the table names TRBD2, a call not compared with the DNA. TRBV12-2 is flagged as a pseudogene. The CDR3 runs to 15 residues. The CDR3 spells CASPPGLAVSYEQYF. In nucleotides, the CDR3 is TGTGCAAGTCCTCCCGGACTAGCGGTCTCCTACGAGCAGTACTTC.

The rearrangement joins TRBV19 to TRBJ1-4, with D perhaps matching TRBD1 (6 bases). The CDR3 is 15 amino acids. V lost 4 bases and J 5 bases, leaving 14 bases between the germline ends. Germline V gene data show CDR1 as LNHDA and CDR2 as SQIVND (reference sequence). The CDR3 coding sequence is TGTGCCAGTAGTAAACGACAGGTACCAAATGAAAAACTGTTTTTT. This sequence encodes CASSKRQVPNEKLFF.

CDR3 coding DNA: TGTGCCACCAGTGATTTGGGGCACTCTAGCTCCTACAATGAGCAGTTCTTC. Protein product: CATSDLGHSSSYNEQFF. The V gene is TRBV24-1, the J gene TRBJ2-1; the D is unclear. The CDR3 is 17 residues long. Germline CDR1 and CDR2: KGHDR and SFDVKD. Trimming shortened V by 0 bases and J by 0 bases, and 11 bases separated the two germline ends.

This clone has only one observation. This sequence joins TRBV28 and TRBJ1-1; tentative D call: TRBD1 (5 bases). Germline V gene lookup returns CDR1 MDHEN and CDR2 SYDVKM. V lost 7 bases and J 4 bases, leaving 16 bases between the germline ends. The CDR3 is 14 residues long. In nucleotides, the CDR3 is TGTGCCAGCATTCAGGGAGGAGGTGGCACTGAAGCTTTCTTT. Its translation: CASIQGGGGTEAFF.

The rearrangement uses TRBV6-6 and TRBJ2-5; 8 bases are shared with TRBD1. Per germline, CDR1 MNHNY and CDR2 SVGAGI (reference sequence). CDR3 length: 15 residues. Unmatched junction bases numbered 8, after V lost 6 bases and J lost 2 bases. Here the CDR3 reads CASSTWTGSQETQYF. The CDR3 region has the DNA TGTGCCAGCAGCACATGGACAGGGTCACAAGAGACCCAGTACTTC.

This rearrangement joins TRBV15 to TRBJ2-1; D might be TRBD2 (6 bases). This CDR3 region has 19 residues. Trimming removed 1 base from V and 3 bases from J, with 22 bases in between. Germline V gives CDR1 LNHNV, CDR2 YYDKDF (reference sequence). The CDR3 DNA is TGTGCCACCAGCAGAGGGCTCCTCCGGGAGCCGCGATACTACAATGAGCAGTTCTTC. Its protein product is CATSRGLLREPRYYNEQFF.

The CDR3: CASSYTRQGAFF. CDR3 coding DNA: TGTGCCAGCAGTTATACTCGACAGGGCGCTTTCTTT. The J gene is TRBJ1-1, the V gene TRBV6-6; 7 bases are shared with TRBD1. The J segment lost 11 bases and the V segment lost 3 bases, leaving 6 bases of the junction unmatched. This CDR3 region has 12 residues. Germline-derived CDR1 and CDR2 are MNHNY and SVGAGI (reference sequence).

This clone appeared a single time. The chain employs TRBV4-3 and TRBJ1-5, with D hard to call. CDR3 length: 15 amino acids. CDR1 LGHNA and CDR2 YSLEER come from the germline V gene. V was shortened by 0 bases and J by 7 bases, with 13 bases between the two germline ends. In nucleotides, the CDR3 is TGCGCCAGCAGCCAAGAATGGAATGTTGGCCAGCCCCAGCATTTT. This codes for CASSQEWNVGQPQHF.